This is a list of T cell receptor beta chains from one sample in a study of long-term antiretroviral therapy in people with HIV. Some clones are missing from TCRdb's copy, which holds only in-frame ones; the method was immunoSEQ multiplex PCR. The repertoire has over 15,000 clones, 79% of them found once; the top ten carry about 6.8%. Here the sequenced sample was unsorted PBMCs, taken at the start of antiretroviral therapy, before treatment. Source of these receptors: a man aged 18 to 29 with HIV. The CDR3 runs from the conserved cysteine through the conserved F or W. D genes are given only for firm matches. Clone size appears in some rows only: once, few, many, or a class for an expanded clone.

D	J	V	size	DNA	CDR3
TRBD1	TRBJ1-2	TRBV5-8	-	TGTGCCAGCAGGCAGACAGGGGGTTCGGATGGCTACACCTTC	CASRQTGGSDGYTF
-	TRBJ1-1	TRBV9	few	TGTGCCAGCAGTCAGGGGCCCCGCTACACTGAAGCTTTCTTT	CASSQGPRYTEAFF
-	TRBJ2-6	TRBV18	-	TGTGCCAGCAAGAAAACAGGGACTGGGGCCAACGTCCTGACTTTC	CASKKTGTGANVLTF
-	TRBJ1-1	TRBV18	-	TGTGCCAGCTCCGAGGCAGCGATGAACACTGAAGCTTTCTTT	CASSEAAMNTEAFF
-	TRBJ2-7	TRBV7-2	-	TGTGCCAGCAGCCCGGCCCCCGGGTCCCCAACTCCCTACGAGCAGTACTTC	CASSPAPGSPTPYEQYF
-	TRBJ2-7	TRBV7-2	once	TGTGCCAGCAGCTTACCCCCAAACTCCTACGAGCAGTACTTC	CASSLPPNSYEQYF
-	TRBJ2-7	TRBV11-3	once	TGTGCCAGCAGCCTGTTTGACGGGACCTCCTACGAGCAGTACTTC	CASSLFDGTSYEQYF
TRBD1	TRBJ1-1	TRBV28	-	TGTGCCAGCAGGGGAGGGACAGCCAAGAACACTGAAGCTTTCTTT	CASRGGTAKNTEAFF
TRBD2	TRBJ2-7	TRBV7-8	-	TGTGCCAGCAGCTTAGTCCCCCGACTAGCGGGACCCTACGAGCAGTACTTC	CASSLVPRLAGPYEQYF
TRBD1	TRBJ2-1	TRBV7-9	-	TGTGCCAGCAGCGATACCGGGACAGGGGGGAATGAGCAGTTCTTC	CASSDTGTGGNEQFF
-	TRBJ2-1	TRBV11-2	-	TGTGCCAGCAGCCCTCGGTTGGATGGTGAGCAGTTCTTC	CASSPRLDGEQFF
TRBD1	TRBJ2-7	TRBV7-9	-	TGTGCCAGCAGCTCGAGGGGACAGACTCTCTCCTACGAGCAGTACTTC	CASSSRGQTLSYEQYF
-	TRBJ2-3	TRBV27	-	TGTGCCAGCAGTTTAGGCACAGATACGCAGTATTTT	CASSLGTDTQYF
TRBD1	TRBJ1-2	TRBV6-1	-	TGTGCCAGCAGTGAATTGGAGGGGGCGAGTGGCTACACCTTC	CASSELEGASGYTF
-	TRBJ1-1	TRBV7-2	-	TGTGCCAGCATCCTCCTTTTGAACACTGAAGCTTTCTTT	CASILLLNTEAFF
-	TRBJ1-1	TRBV5-4	-	TGTGCCAGCAGCTTGGAGCGGCAAATCGCCACTGAAGCTTTCTTT	CASSLERQIATEAFF
-	TRBJ2-7	TRBV29-1	-	TGCAGCGTTGTAAGCAGGCCCTACGAGCAGTACTTC	CSVVSRPYEQYF
-	TRBJ1-1	TRBV11-3	-	TGTGCCAGCAGCCGGACCAGGGGTTCTGAAGCTTTCTTT	CASSRTRGSEAFF
-	TRBJ2-2	TRBV6-1	-	TGTGCCACCAGATACCAGAGTAACACCGGGGAGCTGTTTTTT	CATRYQSNTGELFF
-	TRBJ1-2	TRBV28	once	TGTGCCAGCACCGGGACGCAGACCCATGGCTACACCTTC	CASTGTQTHGYTF
-	TRBJ1-1	TRBV28	-	TGTGCCAGCAGTCCCAACTTTTGGATGAACACTGAAGCTTTCTTT	CASSPNFWMNTEAFF
TRBD1	TRBJ1-5	TRBV28	-	TGTGCCAGCAGTCTAGGGGGACAGTTTAATCAGCCCCAGCATTTT	CASSLGGQFNQPQHF
-	TRBJ2-3	TRBV19	once	TGTGCCAGTAGTCCGGGGGGCTATCTCACAGATACGCAGTATTTT	CASSPGGYLTDTQYF
-	TRBJ1-2	TRBV9	-	TGTGCCAGCAGCGTAGATTCTGGGGCCTTCTACACCTTC	CASSVDSGAFYTF
TRBD2	TRBJ2-7	TRBV7-2	-	TGTGCCAGCAGCCCTAGCGGGAGGACTTACTACGAGCAGTACTTC	CASSPSGRTYYEQYF
-	TRBJ1-2	TRBV19	-	TGTGCCAGTAGTAAGGGACCGTTCGATGGCTACACCTTC	CASSKGPFDGYTF
-	TRBJ2-7	TRBV19	-	TGTGCCAGTAGCCTCGGTCACCCCTACGAGCAGTACTTC	CASSLGHPYEQYF
-	TRBJ2-1	TRBV7-9	-	TGTGCCAGCAGCTTAACGGGGAGCTCCTACAATGAGCAGTTCTTC	CASSLTGSSYNEQFF
-	TRBJ2-7	TRBV15	few	TGTGCCACCAGCAGAGGTTTTTGGACAACCTACGAGCAGTACTTC	CATSRGFWTTYEQYF
-	TRBJ2-7	TRBV9	-	TGTGCCAGCAGCGTAGCTCTAAAAGGTGAGCAGTACTTC	CASSVALKGEQYF
TRBD1	TRBJ2-7	TRBV13	-	TGTGCCAGCAGCAACAGGGGTTCTAGTTCCTACGAGCAGTACTTC	CASSNRGSSSYEQYF
-	TRBJ1-1	TRBV5-1	-	TGCGCCAGCAGCCTGGACTCTACCAGGGACACTGAAGCTTTCTTT	CASSLDSTRDTEAFF
TRBD1	TRBJ2-7	TRBV5-4	-	TGTGCCAGCAGCAAGGGACAGGGTATCTACGAGCAGTACTTC	CASSKGQGIYEQYF
-	TRBJ1-1	TRBV7-9	-	TGTGCCAGCAGCTTACGGGGGTTGAACACTGAAGCTTTCTTT	CASSLRGLNTEAFF
TRBD1	TRBJ1-1	TRBV4-1	-	TGCGCCAGCAGCCGGACAGGGGCCGTCGGCACTGAAGCTTTCTTT	CASSRTGAVGTEAFF
TRBD1	TRBJ1-5	TRBV29-1	-	TGCAGCGTTGCCGGAACAGGGGGCCGGGGCAATCAGCCCCAGCATTTT	CSVAGTGGRGNQPQHF
-	TRBJ1-1	TRBV6-1	-	TGTGCCAGCAAGGGGGCTGAAGCTTTCTTT	CASKGAEAFF
TRBD2	TRBJ2-5	TRBV14	-	TGTGCCAGCAGCCAAGGTACTAGCGGGAGGGCCGGGGAGACCCAGTACTTC	CASSQGTSGRAGETQYF
-	TRBJ1-1	TRBV6-5	-	TGTGCCAGCAGTTACACCGGGACGGTTGAAGCTTTCTTT	CASSYTGTVEAFF
TRBD1	TRBJ1-4	TRBV28	-	TGTGCCAGCAGTCCACAGGGGGTGGATGAAAAACTGTTTTTT	CASSPQGVDEKLFF
TRBD2	TRBJ2-2	TRBV28	-	TGTGCCAACCGACCATGGGGGGGTGTAACCGGGGAGCTGTTTTTT	CANRPWGGVTGELFF
-	TRBJ2-7	TRBV4-3	-	TGCGCCAGCAGCCAGGGGGTGGACAGCTTATCCTACGAGCAGTACTTC	CASSQGVDSLSYEQYF
TRBD2	TRBJ2-7	TRBV19	-	TGTGCCAGTAGACAAGGGACTACCTACGAGCAGTACTTC	CASRQGTTYEQYF
-	TRBJ2-6	TRBV7-2	-	TGTGCCAGCAGTTCAGGGAGGGGGCTTGCTGGGGCCAACGTCCTGACTTTC	CASSSGRGLAGANVLTF
TRBD1	TRBJ1-4	TRBV9	-	TGTGCCAGCAGCCCCCACAGGGGAGAAAGTGAAAAACTGTTTTTT	CASSPHRGESEKLFF
-	TRBJ2-1	TRBV7-9	-	TGTGCCAGCACCGACTCCGGGAGTTACAATGAGCAGTTCTTC	CASTDSGSYNEQFF
-	TRBJ2-5	TRBV28	-	TGTGCCAGCAGAAACCTTAGGAGAGGGACCCAGTACTTC	CASRNLRRGTQYF
TRBD1	TRBJ1-1	TRBV7-3	-	TGTGCCAGCAGCCCCTGGGGACAGGGCGACACTGAAGCTTTCTTT	CASSPWGQGDTEAFF
-	TRBJ2-2	TRBV28	-	TGTGCCAGCAGTTTATCCCGGACGACTCTAAACACCGGGGAGCTGTTTTTT	CASSLSRTTLNTGELFF
-	TRBJ1-2	TRBV5-1	once	TGCGCCAGCAGCCTCCAGTGGGAAGACTATGGCTACACCTTC	CASSLQWEDYGYTF
TRBD1	TRBJ2-7	TRBV27	-	TGTGCCAGCAGTTTAACAGGGGGGATCTCCTACGAGCAGTACTTC	CASSLTGGISYEQYF
-	TRBJ2-7	TRBV11-2	-	TGTGCCAGCAGCTTGGGTACAGGGACCTACGAGCAGTACTTC	CASSLGTGTYEQYF
-	TRBJ1-5	TRBV12-5	-	TGTGCTAGTGCCCAGGACAGTCCGCAGCCCCAGCATTTT	CASAQDSPQPQHF
TRBD1	TRBJ1-2	TRBV5-6	-	TGTGCCAGCAGCTCCCTGACAGGGGACTATGGCTACACCTTC	CASSSLTGDYGYTF
TRBD1	TRBJ2-1	TRBV18	-	TGTGCCAGCTCACGGGACAGGGACTACAATGAGCAGTTCTTC	CASSRDRDYNEQFF
-	TRBJ2-6	TRBV5-8	-	TGTGCCAGCAGCCTCCGAGGTGGAACTGGGGCCAACGTCCTGACTTTC	CASSLRGGTGANVLTF
-	TRBJ1-2	TRBV5-5	-	TGTGCCAGCAGCTTTCCCTCGGTCGTCTATGGCTACACCTTC	CASSFPSVVYGYTF
TRBD2	TRBJ2-1	TRBV18	-	TGTGCCAGCTCCCCGGTATCTAGCGGGAGAAGGTACGAGCAGTTCTTC	CASSPVSSGRRYEQFF